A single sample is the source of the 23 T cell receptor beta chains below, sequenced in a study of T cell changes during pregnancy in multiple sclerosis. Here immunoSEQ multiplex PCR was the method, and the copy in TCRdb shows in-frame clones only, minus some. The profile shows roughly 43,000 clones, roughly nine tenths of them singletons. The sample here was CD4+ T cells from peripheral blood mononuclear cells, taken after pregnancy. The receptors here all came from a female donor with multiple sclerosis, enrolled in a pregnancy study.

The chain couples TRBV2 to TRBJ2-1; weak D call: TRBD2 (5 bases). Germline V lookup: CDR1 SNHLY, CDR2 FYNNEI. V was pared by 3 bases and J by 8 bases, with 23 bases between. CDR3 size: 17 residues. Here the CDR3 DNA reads TGTGCCAGCAGTGAGCGAAGGCGGGTCCAACGGTTGGATGAGCAGTTCTTC. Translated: CASSERRRVQRLDEQFF.

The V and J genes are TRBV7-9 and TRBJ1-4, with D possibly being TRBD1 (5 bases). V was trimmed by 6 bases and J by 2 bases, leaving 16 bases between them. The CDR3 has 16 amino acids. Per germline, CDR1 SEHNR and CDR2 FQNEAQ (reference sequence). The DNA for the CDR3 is TGTGCCAGCAGTGGGGCCAGGGCGGCGACTAATGAAAAACTGTTTTTT. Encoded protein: CASSGARAATNEKLFF.

The CDR3 coding sequence is TGTGCCAGCAGTTACTCACAGGGGATGGGGGAGACCCAGTACTTC. As protein: CASSYSQGMGETQYF. This chain joins TRBV6-5 and TRBJ2-5; 7 positions agree with TRBD1. The CDR3 runs 15 residues. Germline CDR1 reads MNHEY; CDR2 reads SVGAGI. Losses at the gene ends were 0 bases for V and 5 bases for J; bases not matched to a gene: 6.

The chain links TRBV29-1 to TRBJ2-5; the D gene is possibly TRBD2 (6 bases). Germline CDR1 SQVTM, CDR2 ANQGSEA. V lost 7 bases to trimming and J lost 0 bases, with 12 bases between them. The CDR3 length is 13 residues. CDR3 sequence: CSGGTPYQETQYF. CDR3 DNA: TGCAGCGGCGGGACTCCATACCAAGAGACCCAGTACTTC.

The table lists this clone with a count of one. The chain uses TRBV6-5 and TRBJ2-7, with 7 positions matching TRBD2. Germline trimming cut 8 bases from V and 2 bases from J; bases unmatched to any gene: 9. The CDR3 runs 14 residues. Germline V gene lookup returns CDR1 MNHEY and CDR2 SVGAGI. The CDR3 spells CASQRGPQTYEQYF. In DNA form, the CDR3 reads TGTGCCAGCCAGCGGGGTCCGCAGACCTACGAGCAGTACTTC.

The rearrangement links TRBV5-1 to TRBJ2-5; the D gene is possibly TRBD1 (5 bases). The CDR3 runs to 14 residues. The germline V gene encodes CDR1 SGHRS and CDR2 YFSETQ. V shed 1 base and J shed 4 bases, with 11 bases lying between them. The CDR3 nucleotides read TGCGCCAGCAGCTTGAAGGCAGGGATAGAGACCCAGTACTTC. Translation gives CASSLKAGIETQYF. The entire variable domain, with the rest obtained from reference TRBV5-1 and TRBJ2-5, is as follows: KAGVTQTPRYLIKTRGQQVTLSCSPISGHRSVSWYQQTPGQGLQFLFEYFSETQRNKGNFPGRFSGRQFSNSRSEMNVSTLELGDSALYLCASSLKAGIETQYFGPGTRLLVL.

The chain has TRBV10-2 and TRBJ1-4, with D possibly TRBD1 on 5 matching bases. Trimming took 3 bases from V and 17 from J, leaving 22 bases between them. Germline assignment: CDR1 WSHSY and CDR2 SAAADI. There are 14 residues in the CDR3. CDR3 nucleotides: TGCGCCAGCAGTGACCCCTCATCTCCCAGGGCAACATTTTTT. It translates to CASSDPSSPRATFF.

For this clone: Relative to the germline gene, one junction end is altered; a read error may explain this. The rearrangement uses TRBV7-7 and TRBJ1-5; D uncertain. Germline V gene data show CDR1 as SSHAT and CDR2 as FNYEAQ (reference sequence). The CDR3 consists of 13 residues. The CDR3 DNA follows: TGTGCTAGCAGCTTAAATACGGATCAGCCCCAGCATTTT. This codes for CASSLNTDQPQHF.

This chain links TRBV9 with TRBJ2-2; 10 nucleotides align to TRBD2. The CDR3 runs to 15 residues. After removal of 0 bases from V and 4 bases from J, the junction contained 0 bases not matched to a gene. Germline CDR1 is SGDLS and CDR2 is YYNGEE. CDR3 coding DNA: TGTGCCAGCAGCGTAGCTAGCGGGAGCACCGGGGAGCTGTTTTTT. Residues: CASSVASGSTGELFF.

CDR3 loop: CASSLRGRDTQYF. In DNA form, the CDR3 reads TGTGCCAGCAGCTTGAGAGGGAGAGATACGCAGTATTTT. V and J are TRBV7-3 and TRBJ2-3, with D perhaps matching TRBD2 (5 bases). V was pared by 3 bases and J by 5 bases, with 9 bases between. Germline CDR1 and CDR2: SGHTA and FQGTGA. The CDR3 sequence is 13 residues long.

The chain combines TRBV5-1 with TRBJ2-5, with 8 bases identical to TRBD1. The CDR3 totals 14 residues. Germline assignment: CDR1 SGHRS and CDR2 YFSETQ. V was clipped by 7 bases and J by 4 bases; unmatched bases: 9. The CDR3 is CASGAPGGGETQYF. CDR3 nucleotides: TGCGCCAGCGGGGCCCCAGGGGGCGGAGAGACCCAGTACTTC.

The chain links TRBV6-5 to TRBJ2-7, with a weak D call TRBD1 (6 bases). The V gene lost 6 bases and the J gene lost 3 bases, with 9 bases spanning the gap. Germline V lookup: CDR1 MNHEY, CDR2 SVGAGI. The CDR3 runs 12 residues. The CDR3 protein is CASSQQGYEQYF. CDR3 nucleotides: TGTGCCAGCAGCCAACAGGGCTACGAGCAGTACTTC.

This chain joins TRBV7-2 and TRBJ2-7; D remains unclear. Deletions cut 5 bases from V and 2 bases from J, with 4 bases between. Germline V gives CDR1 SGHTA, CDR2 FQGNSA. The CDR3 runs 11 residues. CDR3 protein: CASSPAYEQYF. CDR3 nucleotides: TGTGCCAGCAGCCCTGCCTACGAGCAGTACTTC.

The DNA for the CDR3 is TGTGCCAGCAGTGGAGGAACTATCAACTCCTACGAGCAGTACTTC. It encodes CASSGGTINSYEQYF. The chain links TRBV2 to TRBJ2-7; D remains unclear. V was cut by 4 bases and J by 0 bases, with 13 bases left in between. This CDR3 comprises 15 residues. CDR1 and CDR2 from the germline V gene are SNHLY and FYNNEI.

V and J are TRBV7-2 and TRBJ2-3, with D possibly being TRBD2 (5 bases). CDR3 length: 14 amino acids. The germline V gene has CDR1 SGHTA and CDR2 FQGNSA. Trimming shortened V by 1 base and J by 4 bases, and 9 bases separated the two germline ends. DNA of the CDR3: TGTGCCAGCAGCTTAGTCGGGGTAGCAGATACGCAGTATTTT. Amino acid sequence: CASSLVGVADTQYF.

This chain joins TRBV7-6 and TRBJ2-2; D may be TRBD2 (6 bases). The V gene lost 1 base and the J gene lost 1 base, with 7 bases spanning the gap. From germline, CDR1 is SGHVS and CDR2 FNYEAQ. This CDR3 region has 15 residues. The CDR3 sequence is CASSLVRENTGELFF. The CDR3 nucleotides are TGTGCCAGCAGCTTAGTGCGGGAGAACACCGGGGAGCTGTTTTTT.

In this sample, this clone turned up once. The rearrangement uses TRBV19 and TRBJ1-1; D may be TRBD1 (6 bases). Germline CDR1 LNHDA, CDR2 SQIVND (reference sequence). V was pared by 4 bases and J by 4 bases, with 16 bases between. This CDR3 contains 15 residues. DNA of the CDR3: TGTGCCAGTAGTACTAACAGGGATGGGCGCACTGAAGCTTTCTTT. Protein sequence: CASSTNRDGRTEAFF.

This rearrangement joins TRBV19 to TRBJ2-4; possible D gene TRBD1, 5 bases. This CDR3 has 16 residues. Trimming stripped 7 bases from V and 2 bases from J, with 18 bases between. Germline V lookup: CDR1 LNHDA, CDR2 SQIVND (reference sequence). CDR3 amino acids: CASKIGRDLSKNIQYF. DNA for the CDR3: TGTGCCAGTAAAATCGGCAGGGATTTGTCCAAAAACATTCAGTACTTC.

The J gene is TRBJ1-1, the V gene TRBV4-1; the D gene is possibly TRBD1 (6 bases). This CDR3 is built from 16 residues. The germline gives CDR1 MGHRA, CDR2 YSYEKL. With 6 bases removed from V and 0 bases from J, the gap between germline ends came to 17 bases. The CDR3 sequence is CASSLMGNRVNTEAFF. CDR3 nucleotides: TGCGCCAGCAGTCTAATGGGGAACAGGGTGAACACTGAAGCTTTCTTT.

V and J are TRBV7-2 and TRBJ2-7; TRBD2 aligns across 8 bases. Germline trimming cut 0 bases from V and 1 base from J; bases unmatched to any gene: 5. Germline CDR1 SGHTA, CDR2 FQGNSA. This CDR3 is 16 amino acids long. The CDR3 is CASSLAFGGGSYEQYF. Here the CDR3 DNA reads TGTGCCAGCAGCTTAGCTTTCGGGGGGGGTTCCTACGAGCAGTACTTC. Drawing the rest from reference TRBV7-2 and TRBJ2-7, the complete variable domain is GAGVSQSPSNKVTEKGKDVELRCDPISGHTALYWYRQSLGQGLEFLIYFQGNSAPDKSGLPSDRFSAERTGGSVSTLTIQRTQQEDSAVYLCASSLAFGGGSYEQYFGPGTRLTVT.

The CDR3 region is CASSFAESYNEQFF. In DNA form, the CDR3 reads TGCGCCAGCAGCTTCGCAGAATCCTACAATGAGCAGTTCTTC. This rearrangement joins TRBV5-1 to TRBJ2-1; D is unresolved. CDR1 is SGHRS and CDR2 is YFSETQ in the germline V gene. The CDR3 runs 14 residues. V was cut by 2 bases and J by 1 base, with 7 bases left in between.

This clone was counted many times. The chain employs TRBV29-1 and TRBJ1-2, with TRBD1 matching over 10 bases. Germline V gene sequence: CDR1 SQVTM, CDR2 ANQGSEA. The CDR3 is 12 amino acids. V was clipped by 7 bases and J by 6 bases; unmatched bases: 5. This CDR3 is CSATGTGDGYTF. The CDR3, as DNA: TGCAGCGCAACCGGGACAGGGGATGGCTACACCTTC. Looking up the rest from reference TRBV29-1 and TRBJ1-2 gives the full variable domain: SAVISQKPSRDICQRGTSLTIQCQVDSQVTMMFWYRQQPGQSLTLIATANQGSEATYESGFVIDKFPISRPNLTFSTLTVSNMSPEDSSIYLCSATGTGDGYTFGSGTRLTVV.

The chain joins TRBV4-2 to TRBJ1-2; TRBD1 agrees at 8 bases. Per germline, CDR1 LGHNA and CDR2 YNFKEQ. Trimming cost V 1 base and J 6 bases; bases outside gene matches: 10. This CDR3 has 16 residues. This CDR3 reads CASSQVAAGGEDGYTF. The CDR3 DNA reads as TGTGCCAGCAGCCAAGTTGCGGCAGGGGGCGAGGATGGCTACACCTTC.